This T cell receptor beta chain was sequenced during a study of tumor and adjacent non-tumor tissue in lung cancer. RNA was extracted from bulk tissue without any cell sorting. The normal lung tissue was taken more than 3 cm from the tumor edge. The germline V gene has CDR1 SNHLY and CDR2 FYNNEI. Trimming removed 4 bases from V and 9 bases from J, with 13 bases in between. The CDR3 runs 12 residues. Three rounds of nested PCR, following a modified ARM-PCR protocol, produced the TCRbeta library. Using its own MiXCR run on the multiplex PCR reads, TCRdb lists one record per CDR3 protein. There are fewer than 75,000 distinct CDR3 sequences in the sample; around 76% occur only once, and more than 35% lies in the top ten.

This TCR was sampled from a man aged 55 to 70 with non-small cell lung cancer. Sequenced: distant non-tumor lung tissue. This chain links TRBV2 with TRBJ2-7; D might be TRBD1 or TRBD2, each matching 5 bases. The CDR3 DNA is TGTGCCAGCAGTGGGAGAGGGGACGTGCAGTACTTC. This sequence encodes CASSGRGDVQYF.